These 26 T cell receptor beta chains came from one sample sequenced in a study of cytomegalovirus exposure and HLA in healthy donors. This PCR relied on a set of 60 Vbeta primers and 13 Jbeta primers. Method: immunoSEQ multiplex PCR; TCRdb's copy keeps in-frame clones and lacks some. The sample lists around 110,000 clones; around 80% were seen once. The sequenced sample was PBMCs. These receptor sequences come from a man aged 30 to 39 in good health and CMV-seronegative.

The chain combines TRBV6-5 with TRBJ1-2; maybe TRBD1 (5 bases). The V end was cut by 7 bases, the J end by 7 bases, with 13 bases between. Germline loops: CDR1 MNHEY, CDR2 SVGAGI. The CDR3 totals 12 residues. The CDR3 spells CASIGRGLGYTF. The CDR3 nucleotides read TGTGCCAGCATAGGGAGGGGACTTGGCTACACCTTC.

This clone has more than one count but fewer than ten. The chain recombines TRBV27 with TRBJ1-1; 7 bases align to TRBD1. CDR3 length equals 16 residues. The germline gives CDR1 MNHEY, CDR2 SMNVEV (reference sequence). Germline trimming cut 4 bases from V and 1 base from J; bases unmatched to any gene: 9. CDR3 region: CASSSSWDRRNTEAFF. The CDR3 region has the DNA TGTGCCAGCAGTTCGAGCTGGGACAGACGGAACACTGAAGCTTTCTTT.

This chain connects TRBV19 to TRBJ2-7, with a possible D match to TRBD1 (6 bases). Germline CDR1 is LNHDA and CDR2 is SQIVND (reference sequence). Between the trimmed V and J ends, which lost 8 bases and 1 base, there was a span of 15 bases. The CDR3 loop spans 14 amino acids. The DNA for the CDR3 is TGTGCCAGTGCCGGGACACCATTATCCTACGAGCAGTACTTC. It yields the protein CASAGTPLSYEQYF.

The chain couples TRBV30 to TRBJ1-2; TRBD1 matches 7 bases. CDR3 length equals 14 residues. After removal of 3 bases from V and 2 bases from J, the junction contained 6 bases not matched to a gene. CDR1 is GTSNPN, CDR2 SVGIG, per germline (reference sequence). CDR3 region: CAWSTGVTNYGYTF. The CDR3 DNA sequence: TGTGCCTGGAGCACAGGGGTTACAAACTATGGCTACACCTTC.

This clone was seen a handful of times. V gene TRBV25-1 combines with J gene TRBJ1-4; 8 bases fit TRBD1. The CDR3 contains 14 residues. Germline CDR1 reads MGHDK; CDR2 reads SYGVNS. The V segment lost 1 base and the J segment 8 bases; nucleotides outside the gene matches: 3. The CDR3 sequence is CASSEFDRGEKLFF. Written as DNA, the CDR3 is TGTGCCAGCAGTGAATTTGACAGGGGAGAAAAACTGTTTTTT.

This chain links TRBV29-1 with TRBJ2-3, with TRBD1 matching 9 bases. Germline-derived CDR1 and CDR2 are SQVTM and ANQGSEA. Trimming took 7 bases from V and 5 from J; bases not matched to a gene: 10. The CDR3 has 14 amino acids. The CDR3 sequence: CSASPGTGRDTQYF. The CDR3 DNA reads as TGCAGCGCCTCCCCTGGGACAGGGAGAGATACGCAGTATTTT.

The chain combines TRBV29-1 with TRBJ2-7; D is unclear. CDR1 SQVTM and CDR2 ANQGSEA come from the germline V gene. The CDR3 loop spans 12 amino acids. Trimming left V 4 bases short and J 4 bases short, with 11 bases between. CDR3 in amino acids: CSVGVGVYEQYF. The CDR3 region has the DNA TGCAGCGTTGGGGTAGGAGTTTACGAGCAGTACTTC.

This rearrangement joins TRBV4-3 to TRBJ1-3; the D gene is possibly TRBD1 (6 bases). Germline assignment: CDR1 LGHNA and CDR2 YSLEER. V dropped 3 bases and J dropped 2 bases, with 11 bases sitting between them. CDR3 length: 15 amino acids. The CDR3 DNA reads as TGCGCCAGCAGCCAGTACCAGGGGACTGGAAACACCATATATTTT. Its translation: CASSQYQGTGNTIYF.

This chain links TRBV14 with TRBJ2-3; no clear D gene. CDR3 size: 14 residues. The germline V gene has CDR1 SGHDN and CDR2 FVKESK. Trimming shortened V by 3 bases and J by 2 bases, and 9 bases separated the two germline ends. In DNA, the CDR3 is TGTGCCAGCAGCCAGTCACAGAACACAGATACGCAGTATTTT. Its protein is CASSQSQNTDTQYF.

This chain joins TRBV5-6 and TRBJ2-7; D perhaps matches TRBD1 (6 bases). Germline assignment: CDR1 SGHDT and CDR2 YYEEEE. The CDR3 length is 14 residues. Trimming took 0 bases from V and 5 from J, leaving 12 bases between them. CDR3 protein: CASSLGRGSNEQYF. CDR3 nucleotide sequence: TGTGCCAGCAGCTTGGGCAGGGGAAGCAACGAGCAGTACTTC.

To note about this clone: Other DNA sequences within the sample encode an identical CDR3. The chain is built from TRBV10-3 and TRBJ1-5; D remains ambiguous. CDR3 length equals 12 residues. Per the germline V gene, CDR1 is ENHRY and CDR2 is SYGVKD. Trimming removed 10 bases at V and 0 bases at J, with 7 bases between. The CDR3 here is CATCNSNQPQHF. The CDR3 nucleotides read TGTGCCACCTGTAATAGCAATCAGCCCCAGCATTTT.

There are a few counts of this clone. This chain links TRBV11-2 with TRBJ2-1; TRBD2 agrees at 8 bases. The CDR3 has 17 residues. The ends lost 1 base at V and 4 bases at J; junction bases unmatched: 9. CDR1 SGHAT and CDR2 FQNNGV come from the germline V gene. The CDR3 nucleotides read TGTGCCAGCAGCTTAGGGGCTTTTAGCGGGGTATACAATGAGCAGTTCTTC. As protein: CASSLGAFSGVYNEQFF.

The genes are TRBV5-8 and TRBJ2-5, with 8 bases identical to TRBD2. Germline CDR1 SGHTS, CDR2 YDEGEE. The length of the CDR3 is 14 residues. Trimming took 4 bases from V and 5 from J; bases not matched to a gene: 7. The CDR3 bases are TGTGCCAGCAGCAGAGGACTAGCTAGGGAGACCCAGTACTTC. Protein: CASSRGLARETQYF.

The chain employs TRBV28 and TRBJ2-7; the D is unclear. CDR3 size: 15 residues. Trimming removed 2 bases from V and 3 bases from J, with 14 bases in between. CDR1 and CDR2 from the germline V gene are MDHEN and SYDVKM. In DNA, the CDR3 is TGTGCCAGCAGTTTACCGGCAGGCCTCAACTACGAGCAGTACTTC. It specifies CASSLPAGLNYEQYF.

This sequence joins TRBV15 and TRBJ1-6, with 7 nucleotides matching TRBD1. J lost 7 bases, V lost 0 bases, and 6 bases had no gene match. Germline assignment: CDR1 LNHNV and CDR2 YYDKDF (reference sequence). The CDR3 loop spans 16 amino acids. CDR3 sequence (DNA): TGTGCCACCAGCAGAGACGAGGGGGCGTTCAATTCACCCCTCCACTTT. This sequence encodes CATSRDEGAFNSPLHF.

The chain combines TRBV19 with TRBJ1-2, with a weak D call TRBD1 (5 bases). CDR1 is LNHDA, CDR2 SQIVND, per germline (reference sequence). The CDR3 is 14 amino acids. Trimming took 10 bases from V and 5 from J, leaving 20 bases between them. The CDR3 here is CATSDPGVRYGYTF. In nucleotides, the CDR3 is TGTGCCACCTCAGACCCGGGGGTCCGATATGGCTACACCTTC.

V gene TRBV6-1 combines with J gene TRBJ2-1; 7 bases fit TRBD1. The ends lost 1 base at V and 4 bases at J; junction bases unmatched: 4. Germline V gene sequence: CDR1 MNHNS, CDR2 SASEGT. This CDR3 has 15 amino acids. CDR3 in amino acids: CASSEGTGEYNEQFF. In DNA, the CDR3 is TGTGCCAGCAGTGAAGGGACAGGCGAGTACAATGAGCAGTTCTTC.

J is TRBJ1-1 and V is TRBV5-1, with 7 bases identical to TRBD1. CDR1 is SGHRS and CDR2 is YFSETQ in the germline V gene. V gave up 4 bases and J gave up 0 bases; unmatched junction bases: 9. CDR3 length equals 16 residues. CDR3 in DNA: TGCGCCAGCAGCCCTTTGACAGGGACCATGAACACTGAAGCTTTCTTT. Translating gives CASSPLTGTMNTEAFF.

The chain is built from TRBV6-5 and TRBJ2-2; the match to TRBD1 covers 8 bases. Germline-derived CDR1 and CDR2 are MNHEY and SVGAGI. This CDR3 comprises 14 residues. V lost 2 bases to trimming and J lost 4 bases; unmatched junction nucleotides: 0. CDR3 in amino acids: CASSYTGGTGELFF. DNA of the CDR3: TGTGCCAGCAGTTACACAGGGGGCACCGGGGAGCTGTTTTTT.

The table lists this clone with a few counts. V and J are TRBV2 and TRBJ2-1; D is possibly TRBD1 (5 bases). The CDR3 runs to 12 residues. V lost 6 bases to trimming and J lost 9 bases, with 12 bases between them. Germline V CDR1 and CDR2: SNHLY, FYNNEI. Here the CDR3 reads CASRETVGEQFF. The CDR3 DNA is TGTGCCAGCAGGGAGACAGTCGGTGAGCAGTTCTTC.

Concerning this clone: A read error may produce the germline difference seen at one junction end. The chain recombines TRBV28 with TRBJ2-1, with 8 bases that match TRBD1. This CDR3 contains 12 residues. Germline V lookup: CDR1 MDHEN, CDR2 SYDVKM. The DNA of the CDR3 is TGTGCCAGCAGTTTGCGACAGGGGCCCCCTCTCTTC. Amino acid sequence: CASSLRQGPPLF.

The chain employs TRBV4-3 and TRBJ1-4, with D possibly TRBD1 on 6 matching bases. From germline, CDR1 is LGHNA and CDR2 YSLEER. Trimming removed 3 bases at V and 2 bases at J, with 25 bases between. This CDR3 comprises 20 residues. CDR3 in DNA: TGCGCCAGCAGCCAGGGGATTACAGGGCAGATTCCTAGGACTAATGAAAAACTGTTTTTT. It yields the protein CASSQGITGQIPRTNEKLFF.

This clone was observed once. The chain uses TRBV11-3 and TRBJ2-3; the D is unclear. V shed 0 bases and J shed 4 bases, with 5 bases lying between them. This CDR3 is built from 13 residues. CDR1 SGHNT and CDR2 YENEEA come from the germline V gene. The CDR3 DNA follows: TGTGCCAGCAGCTTAGATCTTGCAGATACGCAGTATTTT. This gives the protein CASSLDLADTQYF.

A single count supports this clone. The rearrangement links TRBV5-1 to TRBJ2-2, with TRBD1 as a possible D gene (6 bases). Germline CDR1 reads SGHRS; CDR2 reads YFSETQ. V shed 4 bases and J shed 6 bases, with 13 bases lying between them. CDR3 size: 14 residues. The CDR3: CASSVQGASGELFF. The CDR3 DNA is TGCGCCAGCAGCGTACAGGGAGCATCCGGGGAGCTGTTTTTT.

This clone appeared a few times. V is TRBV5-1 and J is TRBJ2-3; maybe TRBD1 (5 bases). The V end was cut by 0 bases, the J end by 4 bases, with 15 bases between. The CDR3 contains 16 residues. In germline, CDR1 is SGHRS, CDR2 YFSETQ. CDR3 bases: TGCGCCAGCAGCTTGGGGCGTCAGGGTGGGCCAGATACGCAGTATTTT. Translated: CASSLGRQGGPDTQYF.

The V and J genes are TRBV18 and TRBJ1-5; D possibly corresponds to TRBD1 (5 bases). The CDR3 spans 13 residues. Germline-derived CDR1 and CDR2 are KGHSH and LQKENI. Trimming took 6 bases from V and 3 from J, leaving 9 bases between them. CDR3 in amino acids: CASSPGVNQPQHF. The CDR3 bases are TGTGCCAGCTCGCCGGGGGTCAATCAGCCCCAGCATTTT.